This TCR beta chain was sequenced for a study of blood T cell repertoires in COVID-19. Across the study: Sample material is recorded as cDNA or gDNA derived from T cells, B-cell-depleted T cells, or PBMCs.

The CDR3 contains 14 residues. Germline V lookup: CDR1 MGHDK, CDR2 SYGVNS. Trimming removed 3 bases from V and 7 bases from J, with 15 bases in between. This clone was recorded only once. Authors' methods: Amplified reference gene primers provided the basis for estimating nucleated cell counts. Sequencing was performed with immunoSEQ multiplex PCR; in TCRdb, only in-frame clones are kept and a portion is missing. The DNA was the basis for D and trimming; V, J and clone size are from that table. The sample shows about 150,000 clones, about 87% of them seen only once. The sample was peripheral blood. This chain links TRBV25-1 with TRBJ1-2; D unclear. The sequence was collected from a man in his fifties who had recovered from COVID-19. In DNA, the CDR3 is TGTGCCAGCAGTGAGTCAGGTTACCCCTCTGGCTACACCTTC. Translating gives CASSESGYPSGYTF.